The rows below give T cell receptor beta chains drawn from one sample of a study of blood T cells in healthy people across ages. TCRdb fed the 5' RACE reads into MiXCR, producing one record per CDR3 protein. The sample lists about 1.7 million distinct CDR3 sequences; 25% to 30% were seen once. The sample consisted of blood. These receptors were taken from a woman in her twenties or thirties in good health. CDR3s include the opening cysteine and the closing phenylalanine or tryptophan. The D gene is left open where the match is weak. The size entry is marked missing in some rows and otherwise reads once, few, many or a size class.

j_call d_call v_call clone_size cdr3_nt cdr3_aa
TRBJ2-6 TRBD2 TRBV7-3 - TGTGCCAGCAGCCTCCTGGCTAGCGGGTACTCTGGGGCCAACGTCCTGACTTTC CASSLLASGYSGANVLTF
TRBJ1-2 - TRBV6-1 few TGTGCCAGCAGTGAGACCCTCGCAGGGACCTATGGCTACACCTTC CASSETLAGTYGYTF
TRBJ1-3 - TRBV28 - TGTGCCAGTAGTCAGGGTTACTCTGGAAACACCATATATTTT CASSQGYSGNTIYF
TRBJ2-7 - TRBV28 - TGTGCCAGCAGTTTATCGCTTATCTCCTACGAGCAGTACTTC CASSLSLISYEQYF
TRBJ2-1 - TRBV7-9 few TGTGCCAGCAGGACGGGCCGAACGGGGCAGTTCTTC CASRTGRTGQFF
TRBJ2-7 TRBD2 TRBV20-1 many TGCAGTGCTCTCCGGACTAGCGTTACCTACGAGCAGTACTTC CSALRTSVTYEQYF
TRBJ2-3 - TRBV6-2/TRBV6-3 - TGTGCCAGCAGTTTAATACGGGGAAGCCCCTCAGATACGCAGTATTTT CASSLIRGSPSDTQYF
TRBJ2-1 TRBD2 TRBV20-1 few TGCAGTGCTAGTGCGGGAGGGAGGGTTAATGAGCAGTTCTTC CSASAGGRVNEQFF
TRBJ2-5 TRBD2 TRBV2 - TGTGCCAGCAGTGACAGTGGGCTAGCGGGAGAGACCCAGTACTTC CASSDSGLAGETQYF
TRBJ2-5 - TRBV12-5 few TGTGCTAGCCGGGTTAGGGAGACCCAGTACTTC CASRVRETQYF
TRBJ2-7 TRBD2 TRBV12-3/TRBV12-4 - TGTGCCAGCAGCTCGCGGACTAGCGGGAGAGTCTACAATGAGCAGTACTTC CASSSRTSGRVYNEQYF
TRBJ2-7 - TRBV7-2 few TGTGCCAGCAGCTTAGTACCCACTGACGGTAACGAGCAGTACTTC CASSLVPTDGNEQYF
TRBJ2-5 TRBD2 TRBV7-8 many TGTGCCAGCAGCCTTTCTAGCGGAAGGGGCCAAGAGACCCAGTACTTC CASSLSSGRGQETQYF
TRBJ2-3 TRBD2 TRBV5-1 - TGCGCCAGCGGTATGACTAGCGGGGGTCTTACAGATACGCAGTATTTT CASGMTSGGLTDTQYF
TRBJ2-3 TRBD1 TRBV20-1 - TGCAGTGCTAGGGGGGGACCGGGACAGGGGCGCGAGTTCTATACGCAGTATTTT CSARGGPGQGREFYTQYF
TRBJ1-1 - TRBV5-1 - TGCGCCAGCAGCTTGGTCTCGGGGGAGACCACTGAAGCTTTCTTT CASSLVSGETTEAFF
TRBJ2-7 - TRBV5-1 - TGCGCCAGCAGGGGACGGAGGAATTACGAGCAGTACTTC CASRGRRNYEQYF
TRBJ2-5 - TRBV15 few TGTGCCACCAGCAATCACAGGTCCAATGAGCAGTACTTC CATSNHRSNEQYF
TRBJ1-4 - TRBV28 - TGTGCCAGCAACCCTGTAACAACTAATGAAAAACTGTTTTTT CASNPVTTNEKLFF
TRBJ1-5 - TRBV28 - TGTGCCAGCGTAATACAGGGAGCGTGGGGGCCCCAGCATTTT CASVIQGAWGPQHF
TRBJ1-6 TRBD1 TRBV7-6 many TGTGCCAGCAGCTTGACAGGGAGGGATAATTCACCCCTCCACTTT CASSLTGRDNSPLHF
TRBJ2-3 TRBD2 TRBV20-1 few TGCAGTGCTTACCTAGCGGGAGCCCAAGATACGCAGTATTTT CSAYLAGAQDTQYF
TRBJ2-5 - TRBV20-1 many TGCAGTGCTAGTCCGGGGAACGAGGAGTCGGAGACCCAGTACTTC CSASPGNEESETQYF
TRBJ2-4 - TRBV6-5 - TGTGCCAGCAGTTACTCGGGACTGGGACTAGCCAAAAACATTCAGTACTTC CASSYSGLGLAKNIQYF
TRBJ1-1 - TRBV29-1 few TGCAGCGCCAAGGGACCTCAGGGACTGGCTTTCTTT CSAKGPQGLAFF
TRBJ2-5 - TRBV12-3/TRBV12-4 few TGTGCCAGCAGTTTTGGGGCAGGGGAATCGGGGACCCAGTACTTC CASSFGAGESGTQYF
TRBJ2-3 TRBD2 TRBV20-1 - TGCAGTGCTAGATCCCCGGCTAGCGGGAGGGGGAGTGGCACGCAGTATTTT CSARSPASGRGSGTQYF